This T cell receptor (beta chain) was profiled in a study of blood T cells in healthy people across ages. Study findings and constraints: No one knew whether donors had CMV, which possibly confounded expanded clonotype changes. A strong correlation was seen between TCR beta diversity and naive T cell percentage.

Comments on this clonotype: The antigen remains undetermined.

V gave up 6 bases and J gave up 3 bases; unmatched junction bases: 4. This CDR3 is 13 amino acids long. Germline lookup yields CDR1 MGHDK and CDR2 SYGVNS. It was with a sample-barcoded 5' primer and a J-beta primer mix that a second PCR of roughly 7 to 12 cycles was run. Each CDR3 protein is one row after TCRdb ran MiXCR on the 5' RACE reads. The sample has approximately 290,000 distinct CDR3 sequences; around 27% are singletons. The sequence derives from a woman aged 70-85 years in good health. Material: blood. The chain uses TRBV25-1 and TRBJ2-7; 8 nucleotides line up with TRBD2. CDR3 sequence (DNA): TGTGCCAGCAGAAGGACTAGCAGCTACGAGCAGTACTTC. It codes for CASRRTSSYEQYF.